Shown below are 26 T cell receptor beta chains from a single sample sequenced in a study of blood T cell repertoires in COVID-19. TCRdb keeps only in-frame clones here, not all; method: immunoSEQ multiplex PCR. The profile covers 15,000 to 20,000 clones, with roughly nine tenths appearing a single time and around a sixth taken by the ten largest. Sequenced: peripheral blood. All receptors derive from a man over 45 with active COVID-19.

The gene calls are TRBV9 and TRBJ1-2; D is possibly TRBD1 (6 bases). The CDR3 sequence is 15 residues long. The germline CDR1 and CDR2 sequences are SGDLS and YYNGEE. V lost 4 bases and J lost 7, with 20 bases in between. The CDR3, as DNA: TGTGCCAGCAGCCCTCAATCAACAGGGTTCGGTGGCTACACCTTC. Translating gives CASSPQSTGFGGYTF.

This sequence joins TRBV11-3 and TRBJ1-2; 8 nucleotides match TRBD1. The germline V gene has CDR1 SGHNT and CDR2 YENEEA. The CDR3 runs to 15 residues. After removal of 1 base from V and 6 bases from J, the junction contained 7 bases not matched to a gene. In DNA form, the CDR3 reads TGTGCCAGCAGCTTAGTCGCAGGGGGCAAGGATGGCTACACCTTC. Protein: CASSLVAGGKDGYTF.

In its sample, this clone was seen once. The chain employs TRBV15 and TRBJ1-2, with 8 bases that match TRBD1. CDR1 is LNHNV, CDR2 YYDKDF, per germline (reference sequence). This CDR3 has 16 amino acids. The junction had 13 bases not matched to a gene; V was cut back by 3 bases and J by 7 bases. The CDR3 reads CATSSGQGRSGGGYTF. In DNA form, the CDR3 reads TGTGCCACCAGCAGTGGACAGGGCCGTAGTGGTGGTGGCTACACCTTC.

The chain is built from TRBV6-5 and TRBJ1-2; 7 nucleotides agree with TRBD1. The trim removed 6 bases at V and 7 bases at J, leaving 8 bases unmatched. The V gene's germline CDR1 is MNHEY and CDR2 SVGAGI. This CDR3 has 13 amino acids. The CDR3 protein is CASRADRTGGYTF. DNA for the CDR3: TGTGCCAGCAGGGCGGACAGGACCGGTGGCTACACCTTC.

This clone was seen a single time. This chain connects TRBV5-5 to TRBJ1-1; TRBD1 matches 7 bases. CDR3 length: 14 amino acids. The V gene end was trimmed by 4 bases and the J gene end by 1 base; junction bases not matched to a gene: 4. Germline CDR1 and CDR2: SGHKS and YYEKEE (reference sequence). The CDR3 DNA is TGTGCCAGCAGCGGCAGGACAGGGAACACTGAAGCTTTCTTT. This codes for CASSGRTGNTEAFF.

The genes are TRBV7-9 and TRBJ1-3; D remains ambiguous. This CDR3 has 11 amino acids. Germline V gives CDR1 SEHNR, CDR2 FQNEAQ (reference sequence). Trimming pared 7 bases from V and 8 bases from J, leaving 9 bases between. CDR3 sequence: CASTEADTIYF. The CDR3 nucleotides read TGTGCCAGCACCGAAGCCGACACCATATATTTT.

CDR3: CASSDTGTGIETQYF. The CDR3 DNA follows: TGTGCCAGCAGCGACACCGGGACAGGGATCGAGACCCAGTACTTC. The chain couples TRBV27 to TRBJ2-5; 9 positions match TRBD1. In germline, CDR1 is MNHEY, CDR2 SMNVEV (reference sequence). The V and J ends lost 6 bases and 5 bases, in that order; junction bases with no gene match: 10. The CDR3 contains 15 residues.

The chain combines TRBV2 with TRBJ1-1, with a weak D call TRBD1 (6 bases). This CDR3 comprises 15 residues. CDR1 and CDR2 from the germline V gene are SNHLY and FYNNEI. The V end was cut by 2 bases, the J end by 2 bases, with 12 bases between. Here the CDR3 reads CASSEWVTGNTEAFF. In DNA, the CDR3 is TGTGCCAGCAGTGAATGGGTGACAGGAAACACTGAAGCTTTCTTT.

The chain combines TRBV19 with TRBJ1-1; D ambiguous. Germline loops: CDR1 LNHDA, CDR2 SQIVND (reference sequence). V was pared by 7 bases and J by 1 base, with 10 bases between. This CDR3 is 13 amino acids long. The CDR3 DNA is TGTGCCAGTACGGAGGACCCGAACACTGAAGCTTTCTTT. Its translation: CASTEDPNTEAFF.

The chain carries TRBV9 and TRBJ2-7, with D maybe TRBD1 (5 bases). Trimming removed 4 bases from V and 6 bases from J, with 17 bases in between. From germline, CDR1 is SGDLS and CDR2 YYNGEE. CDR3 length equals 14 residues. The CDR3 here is CASSPAVGVGEQYF. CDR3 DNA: TGTGCCAGCAGCCCGGCGGTAGGGGTGGGCGAGCAGTACTTC.

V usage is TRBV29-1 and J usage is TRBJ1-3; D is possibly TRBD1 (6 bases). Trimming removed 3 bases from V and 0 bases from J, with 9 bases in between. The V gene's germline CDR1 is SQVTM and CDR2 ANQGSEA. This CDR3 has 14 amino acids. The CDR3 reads CSVDGGPSGNTIYF. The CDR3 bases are TGCAGCGTTGATGGGGGCCCCTCTGGAAACACCATATATTTT.

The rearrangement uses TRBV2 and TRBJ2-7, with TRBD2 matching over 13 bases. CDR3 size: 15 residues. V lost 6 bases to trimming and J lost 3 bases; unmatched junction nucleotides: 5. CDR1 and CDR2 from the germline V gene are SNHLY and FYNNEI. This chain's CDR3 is CASRGLAGTNYEQYF. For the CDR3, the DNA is TGTGCCAGCAGGGGACTAGCGGGGACAAACTACGAGCAGTACTTC.

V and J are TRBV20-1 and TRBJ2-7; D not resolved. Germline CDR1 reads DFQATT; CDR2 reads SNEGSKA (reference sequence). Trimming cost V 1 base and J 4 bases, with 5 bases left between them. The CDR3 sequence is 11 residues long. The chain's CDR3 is CSARGRYEQYF. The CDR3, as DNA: TGCAGTGCTAGAGGGAGATACGAGCAGTACTTC.

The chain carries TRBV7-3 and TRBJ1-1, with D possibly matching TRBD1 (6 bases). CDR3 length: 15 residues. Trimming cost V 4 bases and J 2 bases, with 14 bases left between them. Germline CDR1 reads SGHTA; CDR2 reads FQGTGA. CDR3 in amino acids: CASSSLGQINTEAFF. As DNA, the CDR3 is TGTGCCAGCAGCTCCTTAGGACAGATAAACACTGAAGCTTTCTTT.

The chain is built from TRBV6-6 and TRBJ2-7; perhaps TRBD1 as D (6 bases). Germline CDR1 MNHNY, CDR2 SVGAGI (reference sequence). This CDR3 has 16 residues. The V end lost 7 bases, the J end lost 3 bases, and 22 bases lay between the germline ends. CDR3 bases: TGTGCCAGCACCCCAATAAGGGGATCACAGGGCTACGAGCAGTACTTC. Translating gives CASTPIRGSQGYEQYF.

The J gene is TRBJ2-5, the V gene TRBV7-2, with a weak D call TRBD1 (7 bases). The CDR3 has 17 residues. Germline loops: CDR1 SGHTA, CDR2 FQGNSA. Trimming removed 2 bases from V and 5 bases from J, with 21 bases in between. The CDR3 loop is CASSLLATGRLGETQYF. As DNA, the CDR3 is TGTGCCAGCAGCTTATTGGCGACAGGGAGGTTAGGGGAGACCCAGTACTTC.

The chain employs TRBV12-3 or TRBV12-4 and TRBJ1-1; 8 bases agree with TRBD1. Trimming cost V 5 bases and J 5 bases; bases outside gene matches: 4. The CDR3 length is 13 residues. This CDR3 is CASSRTGKTEAFF. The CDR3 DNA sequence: TGTGCCAGCAGTCGGACAGGGAAAACTGAAGCTTTCTTT.

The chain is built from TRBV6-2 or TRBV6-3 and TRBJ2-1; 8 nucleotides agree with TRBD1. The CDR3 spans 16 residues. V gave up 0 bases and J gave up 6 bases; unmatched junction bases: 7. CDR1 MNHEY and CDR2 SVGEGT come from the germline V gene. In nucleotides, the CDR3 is TGTGCCAGCAGTTACTCGGGGACAGGACCGGGCAATGAGCAGTTCTTC. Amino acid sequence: CASSYSGTGPGNEQFF.

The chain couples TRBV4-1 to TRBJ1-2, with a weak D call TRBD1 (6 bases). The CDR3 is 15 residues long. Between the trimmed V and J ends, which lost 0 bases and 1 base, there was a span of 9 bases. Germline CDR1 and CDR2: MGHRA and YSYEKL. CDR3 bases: TGCGCCAGCAGCCAAGAAGCAGGGGTTAACTATGGCTACACCTTC. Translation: CASSQEAGVNYGYTF.

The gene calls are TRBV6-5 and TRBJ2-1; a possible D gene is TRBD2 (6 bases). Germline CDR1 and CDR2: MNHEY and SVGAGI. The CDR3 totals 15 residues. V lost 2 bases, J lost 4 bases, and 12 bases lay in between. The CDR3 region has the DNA TGTGCCAGCAGTTACCCCCGGGGGAGATACAATGAGCAGTTCTTC. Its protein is CASSYPRGRYNEQFF.

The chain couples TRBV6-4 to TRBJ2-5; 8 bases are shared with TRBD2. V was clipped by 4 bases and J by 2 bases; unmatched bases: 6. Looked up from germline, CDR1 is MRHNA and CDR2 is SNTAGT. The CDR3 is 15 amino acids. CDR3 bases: TGTGCCAGCAGTGTGGTAGCGGGACAACAAGAGACCCAGTACTTC. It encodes CASSVVAGQQETQYF.

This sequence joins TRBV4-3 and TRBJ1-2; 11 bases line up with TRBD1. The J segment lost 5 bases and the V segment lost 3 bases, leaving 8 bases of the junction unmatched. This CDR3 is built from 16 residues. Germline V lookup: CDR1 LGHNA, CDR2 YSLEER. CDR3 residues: CASSQTGQGARYGYTF. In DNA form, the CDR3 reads TGCGCCAGCAGCCAGACTGGACAGGGGGCGCGGTATGGCTACACCTTC.

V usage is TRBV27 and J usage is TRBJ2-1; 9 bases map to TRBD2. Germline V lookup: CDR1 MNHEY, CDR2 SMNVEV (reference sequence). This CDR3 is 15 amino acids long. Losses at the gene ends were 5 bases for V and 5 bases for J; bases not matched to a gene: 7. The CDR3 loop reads CASSPLAGVNNEQFF. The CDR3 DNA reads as TGTGCCAGCAGTCCCTTAGCGGGAGTAAACAATGAGCAGTTCTTC.

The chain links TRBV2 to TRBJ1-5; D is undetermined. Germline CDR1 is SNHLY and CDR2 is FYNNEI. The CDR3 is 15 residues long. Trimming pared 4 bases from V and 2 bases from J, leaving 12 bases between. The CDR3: CASSVESSGNQPQHF. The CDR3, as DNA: TGTGCCAGCAGTGTAGAGTCATCGGGCAATCAGCCCCAGCATTTT.

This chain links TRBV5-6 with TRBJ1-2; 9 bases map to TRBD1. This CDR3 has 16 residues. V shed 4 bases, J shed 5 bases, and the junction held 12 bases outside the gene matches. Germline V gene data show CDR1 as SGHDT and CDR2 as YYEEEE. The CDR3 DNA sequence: TGTGCCAGCAGCAGTACGGGACAGGGATTACGGTATGGCTACACCTTC. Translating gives CASSSTGQGLRYGYTF.

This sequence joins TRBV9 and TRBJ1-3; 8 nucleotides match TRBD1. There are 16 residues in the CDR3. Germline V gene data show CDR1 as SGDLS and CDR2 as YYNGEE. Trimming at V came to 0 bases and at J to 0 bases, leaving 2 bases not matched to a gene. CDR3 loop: CASSVATGGSGNTIYF. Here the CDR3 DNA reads TGTGCCAGCAGCGTAGCAACAGGGGGCTCTGGAAACACCATATATTTT. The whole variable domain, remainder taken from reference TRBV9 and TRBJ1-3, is DSGVTQTPKHLITATGQRVTLRCSPRSGDLSVYWYQQSLDQGLQFLIQYYNGEERAKGNILERFSAQQFPDLHSELNLSSLELGDSALYFCASSVATGGSGNTIYFGEGSWLTVV.